These 6 T cell receptor beta chains were all obtained from the same sample, sequenced in a study of T cell responses to AZD1222 COVID-19 vaccine. Profiling relied on immunoSEQ multiplex PCR, and the TCRdb table lists in-frame clones only, not all of them. The sample lists some 75,000 clones, around nine tenths occurring once. The starting material was peripheral blood, obtained on day 0 of AZD1222 vaccination. The receptors here all came from an adult in good health.

This clone was detected only a few times. The genes are TRBV28 and TRBJ1-2; D is unclear. The germline V and J ends were trimmed by 3 bases and 2 bases, with 10 bases remaining between them. The CDR3 length is 14 residues. The germline V gene encodes CDR1 MDHEN and CDR2 SYDVKM. The CDR3 nucleotides read TGTGCCAGCAGTTTGGAGCAGTCGAACTATGGCTACACCTTC. Its protein is CASSLEQSNYGYTF.

The genes are TRBV11-2 and TRBJ2-7; 7 bases agree with TRBD2. Germline CDR1 and CDR2: SGHAT and FQNNGV. The CDR3 totals 14 residues. Unmatched junction bases numbered 6, after V lost 1 base and J lost 6 bases. CDR3 nucleotides: TGTGCCAGCAGCTTAGGAGGACTAGTTTCCGAGCAGTACTTC. This gives the protein CASSLGGLVSEQYF.

The rearrangement uses TRBV28 and TRBJ2-3; 10 bases are a match to TRBD2. Trimming removed 6 bases from V and 3 bases from J; junction bases left unmatched: 9. The CDR3 is made up of 16 amino acids. Germline V lookup: CDR1 MDHEN, CDR2 SYDVKM. The CDR3 DNA reads TGTGCCAGCAGCCCCTCTCTAGCGGGAGCAACAGATACGCAGTATTTT. Its protein product is CASSPSLAGATDTQYF. Full variable domain (rest looked up from reference TRBV28 and TRBJ2-3): DVKVTQSSRYLVKRTGEKVFLECVQDMDHENMFWYRQDPGLGLRLIYFSYDVKMKEKGDIPEGYSVSREKKERFSLILESASTNQTSMYLCASSPSLAGATDTQYFGPGTRLTVL.

The rearrangement uses TRBV7-2 and TRBJ2-1; no clear D gene. V dropped 1 base and J dropped 9 bases, with 10 bases sitting between them. Germline lookup yields CDR1 SGHTA and CDR2 FQGNSA. The length of the CDR3 is 13 residues. CDR3 region: CASSLGIGVEQFF. In nucleotides, the CDR3 is TGTGCCAGCAGCTTAGGCATTGGGGTTGAGCAGTTCTTC.

The rearrangement joins TRBV10-3 to TRBJ2-7, with D possibly being TRBD1 or TRBD2 (7 bases each). The V gene's germline CDR1 is ENHRY and CDR2 SYGVKD. V lost 5 bases to trimming and J lost 2 bases, with 19 bases between them. This CDR3 is 16 amino acids long. CDR3 sequence (DNA): TGTGCCATCAGTTTGAAGGGGGGGACAGACCCCTACGAGCAGTACTTC. Its protein is CAISLKGGTDPYEQYF.

The chain employs TRBV19 and TRBJ2-7, with 10 bases identical to TRBD1. The germline V gene has CDR1 LNHDA and CDR2 SQIVND (reference sequence). This CDR3 region has 15 residues. Trimming took 5 bases from V and 5 from J; bases not matched to a gene: 9. CDR3 region: CASSSRTGGFDEQYF. The CDR3 coding sequence is TGTGCCAGTAGTTCCCGGACAGGGGGGTTCGACGAGCAGTACTTC.